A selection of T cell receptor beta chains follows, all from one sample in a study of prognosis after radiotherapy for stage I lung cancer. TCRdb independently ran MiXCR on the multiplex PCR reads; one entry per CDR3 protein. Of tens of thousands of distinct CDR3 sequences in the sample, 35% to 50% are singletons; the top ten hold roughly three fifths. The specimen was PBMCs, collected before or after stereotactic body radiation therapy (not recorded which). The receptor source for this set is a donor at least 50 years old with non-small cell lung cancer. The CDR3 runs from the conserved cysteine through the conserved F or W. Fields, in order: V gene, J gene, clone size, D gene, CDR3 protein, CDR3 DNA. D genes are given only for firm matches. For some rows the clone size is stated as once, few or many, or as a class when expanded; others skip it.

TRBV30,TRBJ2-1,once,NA,CAWSVIRDNEQFF,TGTGCCTGGAGTGTAATACGGGACAATGAGCAGTTCTTC
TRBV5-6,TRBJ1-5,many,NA,CASSLAGTRGNQPQHF,TGTGCCAGCAGCTTGGCCGGGACGAGGGGCAATCAGCCCCAGCATTTT
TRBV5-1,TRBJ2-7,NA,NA,CASPGRRTYEQYF,TGCGCCAGCCCCGGGCGACGAACCTACGAGCAGTACTTC
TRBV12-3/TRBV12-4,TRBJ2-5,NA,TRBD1,CASSEKGQRKETQYF,TGTGCCAGCAGTGAAAAGGGACAGAGGAAAGAGACCCAGTACTTC
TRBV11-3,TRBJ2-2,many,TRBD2,CASSRGLAGGVTGELFF,TGTGCCAGCAGTCGAGGACTAGCGGGAGGGGTGACCGGGGAGCTGTTTTTT
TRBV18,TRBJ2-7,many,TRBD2,CASSSGGAHYEQYF,TGTGCCAGCTCTTCCGGGGGGGCCCACTACGAGCAGTACTTC
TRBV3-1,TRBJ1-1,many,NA,CASSQGRDTEAFF,TGTGCCAGCAGCCAAGGCAGGGACACTGAAGCTTTCTTT
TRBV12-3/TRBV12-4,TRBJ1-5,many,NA,CASKYSNQPQHF,TGTGCCAGCAAATATAGCAATCAGCCCCAGCATTTT
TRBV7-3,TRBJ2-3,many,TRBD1,CASSPGWGQVQGYTDTQYF,TGTGCCAGCAGCCCAGGGTGGGGACAGGTTCAAGGGTACACAGATACGCAGTATTTT
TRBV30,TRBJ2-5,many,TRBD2,CAWNPGGARETQYF,TGTGCCTGGAACCCCGGGGGGGCGCGTGAGACCCAGTACTTC
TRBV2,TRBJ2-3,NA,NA,CASSEVVGRRKTQYF,TGTGCCAGCAGTGAAGTGGTGGGGCGCAGGAAGACGCAGTATTTT
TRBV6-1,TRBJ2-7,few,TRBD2,CASRGLAGGLYEQYF,TGTGCCAGCAGGGGACTAGCGGGGGGGCTGTACGAGCAGTACTTC
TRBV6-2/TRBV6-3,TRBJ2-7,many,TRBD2,CASSTRTSGIYEQYF,TGTGCCAGCAGCACCAGGACTAGCGGGATCTACGAGCAGTACTTC
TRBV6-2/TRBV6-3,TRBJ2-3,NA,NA,CASSYGGRPSTDTQYF,TGTGCCAGCAGTTACGGAGGCAGGCCCTCCACAGATACGCAGTATTTT
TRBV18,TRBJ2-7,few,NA,CASSPTAPYEQYF,TGTGCCAGCTCACCGACGGCCCCCTACGAGCAGTACTTC
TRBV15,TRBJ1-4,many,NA,CATSRERTVTREKLFF,TGTGCCACCAGCAGAGAGAGGACAGTTACGAGGGAAAAACTGTTTTTT
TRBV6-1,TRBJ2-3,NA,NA,CASSKNPGFTDTQYF,TGTGCCAGCAGTAAGAATCCGGGATTCACAGATACGCAGTATTTT
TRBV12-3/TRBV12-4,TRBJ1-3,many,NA,CASTSSSPRNTIYF,TGTGCCAGCACCTCCTCCTCCCCGCGGAACACCATATATTTT
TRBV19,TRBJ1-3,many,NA,CASSLAGPSGNTIYF,TGTGCCAGTAGTCTCGCCGGACCCTCTGGAAACACCATATATTTT
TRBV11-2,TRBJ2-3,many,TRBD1,CASGTDRTDTQYF,TGTGCCAGCGGGACAGATCGGACAGATACGCAGTATTTT
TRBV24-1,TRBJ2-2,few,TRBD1,CATTLTGMGELFF,TGTGCCACCACCCTGACAGGGATGGGGGAGCTGTTTTTT
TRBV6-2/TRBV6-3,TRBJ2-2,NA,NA,CASSSNGPTGELFF,TGTGCCAGCAGTTCCAACGGCCCCACCGGGGAGCTGTTTTTT
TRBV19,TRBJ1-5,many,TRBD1,CASSGGQGFLSNQPQHF,TGTGCCAGTAGTGGGGGACAGGGGTTCTTGAGCAATCAGCCCCAGCATTTT
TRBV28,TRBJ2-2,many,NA,CASSLGERATGELFF,TGTGCCAGCAGTTTAGGGGAGCGGGCCACCGGGGAGCTGTTTTTT
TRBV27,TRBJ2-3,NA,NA,CAISLGGGVFLTDTQYF,TGTGCCATCAGTCTAGGAGGGGGGGTATTCCTCACAGATACGCAGTACTTT
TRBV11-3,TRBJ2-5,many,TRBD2,CASSLGTSGSSETQYF,TGTGCCAGCAGCTTAGGGACTAGCGGGAGTTCCGAGACCCAGTACTTC
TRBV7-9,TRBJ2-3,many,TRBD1,CASSQRQGGTDTQYF,TGTGCCAGCAGCCAAAGACAGGGAGGCACAGATACGCAGTATTTT
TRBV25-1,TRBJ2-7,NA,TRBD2,CASSSSGDEQYF,TGTGCCAGCAGCTCTAGCGGAGACGAGCAGTACTTC
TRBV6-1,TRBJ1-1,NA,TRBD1,CASRSLTGGSWGTEAFF,TGTGCCAGCAGGTCCCTCACAGGGGGCTCTTGGGGCACTGAAGCTTTCTTT
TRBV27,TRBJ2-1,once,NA,CASTPRVADNEQFF,TGTGCCAGCACCCCCCGGGTAGCGGACAATGAGCAGTTCTTC
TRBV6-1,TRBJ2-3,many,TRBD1,CASSRTGGYTDTQYF,TGTGCCAGCAGTAGGACAGGGGGGTACACAGATACGCAGTATTTT
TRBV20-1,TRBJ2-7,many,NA,CSAQGAAPYEQYF,TGCAGTGCGCAAGGGGCGGCTCCCTACGAGCAGTACTTC
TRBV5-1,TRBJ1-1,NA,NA,CASSPFGRSHLRTEAFF,TGCGCCAGCAGCCCTTTTGGGAGGTCCCACCTAAGGACTGAAGCTTTCTTT
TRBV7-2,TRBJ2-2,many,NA,CASSLAVTTSPTGELFF,TGTGCCAGCAGCTTAGCAGTGACAACTTCCCCCACCGGGGAGCTGTTTTTT
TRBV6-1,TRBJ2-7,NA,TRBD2,CAGRGSGGGRYEHYF,TGTGCCGGCAGGGGTAGCGGAGGCGGGAGGTACGAGCATTACTTC
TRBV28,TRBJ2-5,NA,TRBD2,CASSGRREVRREAQYF,TGTGCCAGCAGTGGGAGGCGGGAGGTCCGGAGGGAGGCCCAGTACTTC
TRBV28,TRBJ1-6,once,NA,CATVDSVNSPLHF,TGTGCCACCGTGGACAGTGTAAATTCACCCCTCCACTTT
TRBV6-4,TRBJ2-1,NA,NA,CASSGQGGNEQFF,TGTGCCAGCAGTGGGCAGGGTGGGAATGAGCAGTTCTTC
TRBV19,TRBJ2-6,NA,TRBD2,CASIPTSGIASGANVLTF,TGTGCCAGTATCCCGACTAGCGGGATTGCCTCTGGGGCCAACGTCCTGACTTTC
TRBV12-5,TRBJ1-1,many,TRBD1,CASGPPTGGLRTEAFF,TGTGCTAGTGGTCCCCCGACAGGGGGCCTTAGAACTGAAGCTTTCTTT
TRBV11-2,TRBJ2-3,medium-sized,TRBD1,CASSGGQESTDTQYF,TGTGCCAGCAGCGGTGGACAGGAAAGCACAGATACGCAGTATTTT
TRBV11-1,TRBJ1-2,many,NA,CASRRDGGGYTF,TGTGCCAGCAGAAGGGACGGTGGGGGCTACACCTTC
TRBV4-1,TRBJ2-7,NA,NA,CASSQVWSYEQYF,TGCGCCAGCAGCCAAGTTTGGTCCTACGAGCAGTACTTC
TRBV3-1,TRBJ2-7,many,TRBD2,CASSYEWEGLNEQYF,TGTGCCAGCAGCTACGAATGGGAGGGCCTTAACGAGCAGTACTTC
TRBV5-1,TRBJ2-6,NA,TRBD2,CASSLDSGGSSGANVLTF,TGCGCCAGCAGCTTGGACTCGGGAGGGTCCTCTGGGGCCAACGTCCTGACTTTC
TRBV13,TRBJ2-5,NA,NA,CASSLGKQETQYF,TGTGCCAGCAGCTTAGGCAAGCAAGAGACCCAGTACTTC
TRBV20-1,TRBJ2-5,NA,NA,CSARRSETQYF,TGCAGTGCTCGGCGTTCAGAGACCCAGTACTTC
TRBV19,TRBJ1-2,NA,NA,CASSRPVVDYGYTF,TGTGCCAGTAGTAGACCTGTGGTGGACTATGGCTACACCTTC
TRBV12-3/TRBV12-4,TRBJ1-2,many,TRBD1,CASSLGQGYGYTF,TGTGCCAGCAGTCTCGGACAGGGGTATGGCTACACCTTC
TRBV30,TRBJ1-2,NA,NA,CAWNVGGGYTF,TGTGCCTGGAACGTGGGGGGCGGCTACACCTTC
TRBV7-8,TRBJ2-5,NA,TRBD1,CASSFHPGQGLGTQYF,TGTGCCAGCAGCTTTCACCCGGGACAGGGTTTGGGGACCCAGTACTTC
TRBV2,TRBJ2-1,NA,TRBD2,CAGLAGSREQFF,TGTGCGGGACTAGCGGGCTCGAGGGAGCAGTTCTTC
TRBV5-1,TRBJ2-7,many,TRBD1,CASSEDRGSSYEQHF,TGCGCCAGCAGCGAGGACAGGGGGAGCTCCTACGAGCAGCACTTC
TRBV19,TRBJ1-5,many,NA,CASTKGGFNQPQHF,TGTGCCAGTACGAAGGGGGGGTTCAATCAGCCCCAGCATTTT
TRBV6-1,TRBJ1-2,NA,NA,CASSEVDEGAHGYTF,TGTGCCAGCAGTGAAGTCGATGAGGGTGCGCATGGCTACACCTTC
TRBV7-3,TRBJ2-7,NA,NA,CASSLIPSPWEQYF,TGTGCCAGCAGCTTAATCCCTAGCCCGTGGGAGCAGTACTTC
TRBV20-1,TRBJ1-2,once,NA,CSAEEDGSSYTF,TGCAGTGCCGAGGAGGACGGATCGAGCTACACCTTC
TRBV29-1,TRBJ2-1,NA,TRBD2,CSVGWTRVNEQFF,TGCAGCGTTGGGTGGACTAGGGTTAATGAACAGTTCTTC